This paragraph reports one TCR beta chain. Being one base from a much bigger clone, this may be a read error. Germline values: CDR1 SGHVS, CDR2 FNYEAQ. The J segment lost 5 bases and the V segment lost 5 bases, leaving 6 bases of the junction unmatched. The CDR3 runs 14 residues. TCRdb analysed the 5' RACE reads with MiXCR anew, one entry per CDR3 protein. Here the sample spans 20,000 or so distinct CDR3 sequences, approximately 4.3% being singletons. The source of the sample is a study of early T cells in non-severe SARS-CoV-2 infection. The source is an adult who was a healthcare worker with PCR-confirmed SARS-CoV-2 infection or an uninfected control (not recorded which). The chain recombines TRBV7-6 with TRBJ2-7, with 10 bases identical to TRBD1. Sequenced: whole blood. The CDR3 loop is CASSPGQGRNEQYF. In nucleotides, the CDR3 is TGTGCCAGCAGCCCGGGACAGGGGAGGAACGAGCAGTACTTC.